The 30 T cell receptor beta chains in this list originate from one sample, sequenced in a study of T cells after somatic rescue of genetic block. TCRdb's table, derived via immunoSEQ multiplex PCR, lists solely in-frame clones and lacks some. The sample holds 45,000 to 55,000 clones, 96% seen once. The source material was peripheral blood mononuclear cells (PBMCs). The receptors were gathered from a child in the first two years of life.

This clone came up once. The chain carries TRBV6-1 and TRBJ2-1; 11 nucleotides agree with TRBD2. V dropped 4 bases and J dropped 7; count of bases not matched to a gene: 12. CDR1 and CDR2 from the germline V gene are MNHNS and SASEGT. The CDR3 has 17 amino acids. The CDR3 protein is CASSVVAGGPLSNEQFF. Here the CDR3 DNA reads TGTGCCAGCAGTGTAGTAGCGGGAGGGCCATTGTCGAATGAGCAGTTCTTC.

The chain couples TRBV19 to TRBJ2-7; 10 nucleotides match TRBD2. The length of the CDR3 is 18 residues. Looked up from germline, CDR1 is LNHDA and CDR2 is SQIVND (reference sequence). V lost 0 bases to trimming and J lost 3 bases; unmatched junction nucleotides: 11. This chain's CDR3 is CASSIDSGLASPLYEQYF. The DNA for the CDR3 is TGTGCCAGTAGTATAGACTCGGGACTAGCGAGCCCACTCTACGAGCAGTACTTC.

CDR3 amino acids: CVRSSSCSGRRTDTQYF. The CDR3 DNA follows: TGTGTCAGAAGCTCCTCTTGTAGCGGGAGAAGGACAGATACGCAGTATTTT. The chain employs TRBV7-5 and TRBJ2-3; the D call TRBD2 from the table was never checked on the DNA. TRBV7-5 is designated a pseudogene. The CDR3 has 17 amino acids.

The chain combines TRBV6-1 with TRBJ2-5, with 8 bases identical to TRBD1. The CDR3 is 13 amino acids. The V gene's germline CDR1 is MNHNS and CDR2 SASEGT. Trimming took 5 bases from V and 6 from J; bases not matched to a gene: 5. The CDR3 spells CASSSQGAKTQYF. The CDR3 DNA follows: TGTGCCAGCAGTTCGCAGGGGGCAAAGACCCAGTACTTC.

V usage is TRBV6-5 and J usage is TRBJ2-1; D unclear. CDR3 length equals 11 residues. CDR1 is MNHEY and CDR2 is SVGAGI in the germline V gene. V was cut by 5 bases and J by 5 bases, with 4 bases left in between. The CDR3 here is CASSTNNEQFF. The CDR3, as DNA: TGTGCCAGCAGTACGAACAATGAGCAGTTCTTC.

The gene calls are TRBV11-2 and TRBJ2-7; no clear D gene. The V and J ends lost 5 bases and 2 bases respectively, with 7 bases between them. The CDR3 runs to 12 residues. CDR1 is SGHAT and CDR2 is FQNNGV in the germline V gene. Here the CDR3 DNA reads TGTGCCAGCAGCCCTACAACCTACGAGCAGTACTTC. Translation gives CASSPTTYEQYF.

V and J are TRBV4-1 and TRBJ2-2; TRBD2 agrees at 7 bases. The CDR3 spans 15 residues. V was pared by 2 bases and J by 3 bases, with 3 bases of the junction left unmatched. CDR1 and CDR2 (germline): MGHRA, YSYEKL. CDR3 residues: CASSQSAGYTGELFF. The CDR3 coding sequence is TGCGCCAGCAGCCAATCAGCGGGGTACACCGGGGAGCTGTTTTTT.

This clone was detected only once. Other DNA sequences in this specimen translate into the identical CDR3. The V and J genes are TRBV11-2 and TRBJ2-2; a weak D match, TRBD2 (6 bases). The ends were cut back, 1 base at V and 2 bases at J, with 14 bases in the middle. This CDR3 comprises 17 residues. The germline gives CDR1 SGHAT, CDR2 FQNNGV. CDR3 sequence (DNA): TGTGCCAGCAGCTTAGTTGGAGGGGCGGGCAACACCGGGGAGCTGTTTTTT. Encoded protein: CASSLVGGAGNTGELFF.

About this clone itself: Other DNA sequences of this sample code for an identical CDR3. This chain connects TRBV27 to TRBJ1-2; 8 nucleotides match TRBD1. The length of the CDR3 is 14 residues. The V and J ends lost 5 bases and 0 bases, in that order; junction bases with no gene match: 2. Germline V lookup: CDR1 MNHEY, CDR2 SMNVEV (reference sequence). CDR3 loop: CASSLDRANYGYTF. The CDR3 region has the DNA TGTGCCAGCAGTCTGGACAGGGCTAACTATGGCTACACCTTC.

This chain links TRBV30 with TRBJ1-1; tentatively, D is TRBD1 (5 bases). Germline values: CDR1 GTSNPN, CDR2 SVGIG (reference sequence). CDR3 length: 13 residues. V was cut by 0 bases and J by 3 bases, with 8 bases left in between. CDR3 residues: CAWSVRGDTEAFF. CDR3 nucleotide sequence: TGTGCCTGGAGTGTACGGGGCGACACTGAAGCTTTCTTT.

This chain connects TRBV19 to TRBJ2-5; a possible D gene is TRBD2 (7 bases). The CDR3 extends over 14 amino acids. V dropped 5 bases and J dropped 6 bases, with 16 bases sitting between them. CDR1 and CDR2 (germline): LNHDA, SQIVND (reference sequence). CDR3 sequence (DNA): TGTGCCAGTAGTCCACTGGGGGGGGCAAAGACCCAGTACTTC. It translates to CASSPLGGAKTQYF.

The rearrangement uses TRBV7-9 and TRBJ1-5, with TRBD1 identical over 7 bases. This CDR3 spans 18 amino acids. Unmatched junction bases numbered 19, after V lost 5 bases and J lost 6 bases. Germline CDR1 is SEHNR and CDR2 is FQNEAQ (reference sequence). CDR3: CASSKQGTLKERTQPQHF. The CDR3 nucleotides read TGTGCCAGCAGCAAACAGGGGACGCTCAAGGAAAGGACTCAGCCCCAGCATTTT.

The chain employs TRBV28 and TRBJ2-7, with TRBD2 as a possible D gene (6 bases). The V end lost 2 bases, the J end lost 2 bases, and 16 bases lay between the germline ends. This CDR3 region has 16 residues. From germline, CDR1 is MDHEN and CDR2 SYDVKM. CDR3 amino acids: CASSLGTRGIPYEQYF. The CDR3 nucleotides are TGTGCCAGCAGTTTAGGTACTCGCGGGATCCCCTACGAGCAGTACTTC.

This CDR3 is CASSAWGSNEKLFF. CDR3 DNA sequence: TGTGCCAGCAGTGCATGGGGATCTAATGAAAAACTGTTTTTT. This chain links TRBV6-1 with TRBJ1-4; D ambiguous. CDR3 length: 14 amino acids. The V gene's germline CDR1 is MNHNS and CDR2 SASEGT. Trimming took off 4 bases at V and 3 bases at J, with 9 bases between the two ends.

The J gene is TRBJ2-5, the V gene TRBV7-2; D gene ambiguous. This CDR3 has 12 amino acids. V was clipped by 5 bases and J by 5 bases, with 9 bases between them. Germline V gene data show CDR1 as SGHTA and CDR2 as FQGNSA. The CDR3 DNA reads as TGTGCCAGCAGCCCCGCCCGTGAGACCCAGTACTTC. It yields the protein CASSPARETQYF.

The chain uses TRBV21-1 and TRBJ1-5. TRBV21-1 is labeled a pseudogene. CDR3 length equals 12 residues. In nucleotides, the CDR3 is TGTGCCAGCAGCAATAGCAATCAGCCCCAGCATTTT. It is translated as CASSNSNQPQHF.

V is TRBV7-8 and J is TRBJ2-1, with 9 bases fitting TRBD2. With V trimmed by 3 bases and J by 8 bases, 11 bases remained unmatched. Germline lookup yields CDR1 SGHVS and CDR2 FQNEAQ. CDR3 length equals 16 residues. DNA of the CDR3: TGTGCCAGCAGCTTTGAAGCGGGAGGCCCCTTCGATGAGCAGTTCTTC. It specifies CASSFEAGGPFDEQFF.

The chain carries TRBV14 and TRBJ2-6, with 8 bases fitting TRBD1. J was trimmed by 3 bases and V by 3 bases; bases with no gene match: 10. CDR3 length equals 18 residues. The germline V gene encodes CDR1 SGHDN and CDR2 FVKESK. CDR3 protein: CASSQRDRGKFGANVLTF. The CDR3 DNA reads as TGTGCCAGCAGCCAGAGAGACAGGGGTAAATTTGGGGCCAACGTCCTGACTTTC.

This chain links TRBV11-2 with TRBJ1-3, with 8 nucleotides matching TRBD1. CDR1 and CDR2 from the germline V gene are SGHAT and FQNNGV. The CDR3 covers 14 residues. V lost 1 base, J lost 4 bases, and 0 bases stayed unmatched. The CDR3 DNA sequence: TGTGCCAGCAGCTTAGGACAGGGGGGAAACACCATATATTTT. Translation gives CASSLGQGGNTIYF.

This clone has a single count. V usage is TRBV6-5 and J usage is TRBJ1-1; D not resolved. CDR1 and CDR2 (germline): MNHEY, SVGAGI. This CDR3 contains 16 residues. The ends were cut back, 0 bases at V and 4 bases at J, with 15 bases in the middle. The CDR3: CASSYSLSPRPTEAFF. DNA for the CDR3: TGTGCCAGCAGTTACTCCCTGTCCCCGAGGCCCACTGAAGCTTTCTTT.

Concerning this clone itself: At one end the junction does not follow the germline gene, possibly because of a read error. This chain joins TRBV30 and TRBJ2-7, with D possibly TRBD2 on 5 matching bases. The CDR3 loop spans 14 amino acids. Looked up from germline, CDR1 is GTSNPN and CDR2 is SVGIG (reference sequence). The DNA of the CDR3 is TGTGCCCGGAGTGAGTGGGAGACGGCCTACGAGCAGTACTTC. Residues: CARSEWETAYEQYF.

The chain combines TRBV7-6 with TRBJ2-2; TRBD2 aligns across 7 bases. CDR1 and CDR2 from the germline V gene are SGHVS and FNYEAQ. V dropped 0 bases and J dropped 3; count of bases not matched to a gene: 4. The CDR3 has 16 residues. The CDR3 DNA reads TGTGCCAGCAGCTTAGCGGGAGGGCATTACACCGGGGAGCTGTTTTTT. This translates into CASSLAGGHYTGELFF.

The CDR3 reads CASSYSIGGANYGYTF. The CDR3 nucleotides read TGTGCCAGCAGTTACTCGATCGGGGGCGCCAACTATGGCTACACCTTC. The chain is built from TRBV6-5 and TRBJ1-2, with TRBD1 as a possible D gene (6 bases). V was shortened by 0 bases and J by 2 bases, with 13 bases between the two germline ends. The CDR3 spans 16 residues. Germline CDR1 and CDR2: MNHEY and SVGAGI.

The V and J genes are TRBV28 and TRBJ1-5, with TRBD1 identical over 7 bases. The CDR3 spans 15 residues. J gave up 4 bases and V 4 bases, and 7 bases lay outside the gene matches. The germline V gene encodes CDR1 MDHEN and CDR2 SYDVKM. Here the CDR3 reads CASSSTGFGNQPQHF. CDR3 nucleotide sequence: TGTGCCAGCAGTTCGACAGGGTTTGGAAATCAGCCCCAGCATTTT.

The chain is built from TRBV5-4 and TRBJ2-3; a possible D gene is TRBD2 (6 bases). CDR1 SGHNT and CDR2 YYREEE come from the germline V gene (reference sequence). The CDR3 runs 14 residues. V was clipped by 0 bases and J by 1 base, with 6 bases between them. The CDR3 region is CASSLAGGTDTQYF. The CDR3, as DNA: TGTGCCAGCAGCTTGGCGGGAGGCACAGATACGCAGTATTTT.

This chain links TRBV6-6 with TRBJ2-7; 8 positions agree with TRBD1. The CDR3 loop spans 13 amino acids. After removal of 5 bases from V and 7 bases from J, the junction contained 7 bases not matched to a gene. CDR1 MNHNY and CDR2 SVGAGI come from the germline V gene (reference sequence). CDR3 bases: TGTGCCAGCAGTCCCAGGGGGCTCGGGGAGCAGTACTTC. Translation: CASSPRGLGEQYF.

This chain connects TRBV4-2 to TRBJ2-2; D might be TRBD1 (6 bases). This CDR3 spans 13 amino acids. From germline, CDR1 is LGHNA and CDR2 YNFKEQ. Deletions cut 0 bases from V and 7 bases from J, with 6 bases between. The CDR3 region has the DNA TGTGCCAGCAGCCAAGAACAGGGCGGGGAGCTGTTTTTT. It yields the protein CASSQEQGGELFF.

The V gene is TRBV5-1, the J gene TRBJ2-2; 7 bases line up with TRBD2. CDR1 is SGHRS, CDR2 YFSETQ, per germline. The trim removed 4 bases at V and 1 base at J, leaving 10 bases unmatched. This CDR3 is 17 amino acids long. The DNA for the CDR3 is TGCGCCAGCAGCGCCGCCGGGACTAATTTGAACACCGGGGAGCTGTTTTTT. It translates to CASSAAGTNLNTGELFF.

V usage is TRBV5-6 and J usage is TRBJ1-1; D unclear. CDR1 is SGHDT, CDR2 YYEEEE, per germline. The CDR3 has 13 residues. V shed 0 bases and J shed 4 bases, with 7 bases lying between them. The CDR3 nucleotides read TGTGCCAGCAGCTTGGGGCGGGGCACTGAAGCTTTCTTT. Translated, it gives CASSLGRGTEAFF.

V usage is TRBV6-5 and J usage is TRBJ2-1; 9 bases match TRBD2. Trimming took 4 bases from V and 7 from J; bases not matched to a gene: 5. The CDR3 length is 14 residues. Germline lookup yields CDR1 MNHEY and CDR2 SVGAGI. The CDR3 DNA follows: TGTGCCAGCAGTTCAGTAGCGGGAGTAAATGAGCAGTTCTTC. Its translation is CASSSVAGVNEQFF.